This T cell receptor beta chain appears in the sequencing data of a study of T-cell reconstitution after alpha-beta-depleted transplantation in children. Study-wide results and limits: One year after transplant, T-cell counts and diversity came mostly from newly produced T cells.

This CDR3 spans 13 amino acids. The V end lost 2 bases, the J end lost 4 bases, and 10 bases lay between the germline ends. Per germline, CDR1 SGHRS and CDR2 YFSETQ. Unique molecular identifiers were used in preparing the TCRbeta library. Each CDR3 protein is one row after TCRdb ran MiXCR on the PCR reads. The repertoire holds roughly 670,000 distinct CDR3 sequences, with under 15% as singletons. At least ten counts were recorded for this clonotype. The antigen remains unidentified. Sample: PBMCs, taken before TCRalphabeta/CD19-depleted stem cell transplant. This sequence joins TRBV5-1 and TRBJ2-7; maybe TRBD2 (5 bases). The TCR comes from a girl aged 2 to 9 with congenital amegakaryocytic thrombocytopenia, due to receive a stem cell transplant. CDR3 protein: CASSFRTGYEQYF. In DNA form, the CDR3 reads TGCGCCAGCAGCTTCCGAACGGGATACGAGCAGTACTTC.